This TCR beta chain was sequenced for a study of T-cell reconstitution after alpha-beta-depleted transplantation in children. The V gene's germline CDR1 is SQVTM and CDR2 ANQGSEA. The CDR3 runs to 15 residues. The germline V and J ends were trimmed by 5 bases and 2 bases, with 18 bases remaining between them. The TCRbeta library incorporated unique molecular identifiers. TCRdb used MiXCR to reprocess the PCR reads, holding one entry per CDR3 protein. The sample consists of about 270,000 distinct CDR3 sequences, 9.9% of them appearing once. This clonotype showed up just a few times. The sequence came from a human donor who donated a stem cell graft to a child with SCID. The chain is built from TRBV29-1 and TRBJ2-5; tentative D call: TRBD2 (6 bases). The sample was PBMCs from the stem cell graft donor, taken from the stem cell graft. The CDR3 loop reads CSVSKGGAIQETQYF. CDR3 DNA: TGCAGCGTTAGTAAGGGCGGGGCAATACAAGAGACCCAGTACTTC.